This T cell receptor beta chain was sequenced during a study of cytomegalovirus exposure and HLA in healthy donors. Use of 60 Vbeta and 13 Jbeta primers characterized the PCR. Data came from immunoSEQ multiplex PCR; TCRdb stores just in-frame clones and leaves some out. The sample lists 200,000 to 250,000 clones; 70% to 80% were seen once. Each donor's status was that of a healthy bone marrow donor. V lost 2 bases and J 0 bases, leaving 11 bases between the germline ends. CDR1 and CDR2 (germline): SNHLY, FYNNEI. This CDR3 region has 16 residues. The rearrangement uses TRBV2 and TRBJ2-1; D perhaps matches TRBD1 (5 bases). The sample taken for sequencing was PBMCs. The TCR originated in a woman under 40 in good health and CMV-seronegative. In nucleotides, the CDR3 is TGTGCCAGCAGTGAAAGGGGTACAAGCTCCTACAATGAGCAGTTCTTC. This gives the protein CASSERGTSSYNEQFF.